The table lists the clone carrying this T cell receptor (beta chain) with a few counts. Its antigen is unknown. The sample belongs to a study of shared clonotypes between healthy human individuals. Study information: Donors consisted of two women and a few men between 18 and 49.

CDR1 and CDR2 from the germline V gene are MDHEN and SYDVKM. The length of the CDR3 is 13 residues. V was cut by 2 bases and J by 4 bases, with 3 bases left in between. In the original analysis: Junction-only sequences produced by ImmunoSEQ had no quality scores, so filtering differed. Some clones are missing from TCRdb's copy, which holds only in-frame ones; the method was immunoSEQ multiplex PCR. That table is the source of V, J and clone size, and D and trimming were worked out from the DNA. The repertoire includes about 2.4 million clones, 90% to 95% of them detected once, and over 0.12% sits in the top ten. Findings and limits, study-wide: Limited genetic and exposure-history diversity came from having few donors.

This sequence was found in a man between 18 and 29 years old in good health. The chain has TRBV28 and TRBJ1-6; no reliable D call. Sequences were obtained from naive CD4+ T cells sorted from blood. The subset denotes: CD45RA+ positively selected. The CDR3 region has the DNA TGTGCCAGCAGTTTAGGTTATAATTCACCCCTCCACTTT. It yields the protein CASSLGYNSPLHF.